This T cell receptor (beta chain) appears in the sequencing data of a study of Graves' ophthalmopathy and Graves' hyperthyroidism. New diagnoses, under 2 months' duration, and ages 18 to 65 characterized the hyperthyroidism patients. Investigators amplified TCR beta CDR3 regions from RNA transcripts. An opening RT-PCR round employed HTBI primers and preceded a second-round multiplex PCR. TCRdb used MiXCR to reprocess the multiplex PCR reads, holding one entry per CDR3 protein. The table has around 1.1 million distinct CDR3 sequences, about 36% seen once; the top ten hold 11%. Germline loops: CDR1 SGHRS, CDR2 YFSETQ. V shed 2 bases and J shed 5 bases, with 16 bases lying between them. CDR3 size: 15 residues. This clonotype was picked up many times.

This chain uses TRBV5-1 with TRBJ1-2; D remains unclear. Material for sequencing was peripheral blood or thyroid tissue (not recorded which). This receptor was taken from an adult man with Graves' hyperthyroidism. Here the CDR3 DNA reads TGCGCCAGCAGCTTTTTCAGTAGGACTGCATATGGCTACACCTTC. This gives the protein CASSFFSRTAYGYTF.